The rows below give T cell receptor beta chains drawn from one sample of a study of shared clonotypes between healthy human individuals. Assay: immunoSEQ multiplex PCR; the TCRdb copy retains only in-frame clones and omits some. The sample lists some 1,400,000 clones, around 97% seen once, with over 1% in the top ten. The sample taken for sequencing was naive CD4+ T cells sorted from blood. The receptors come from a man aged 25 to 40 in good health. The CDR3 runs from the conserved cysteine through the conserved F or W. The D gene is left open where the match is weak. Clone size is not always given. Where it is, it says once, few, many or a class for expanded clones.

clone size: once
V gene: TRBV29-1
D gene: .
CDR3 protein: CSVAKGGEAFF

clone size: .
V gene: TRBV6-4
D gene: .
CDR3 protein: CASSTFAGDGEQYF

clone size: .
V gene: TRBV28
D gene: TRBD2
CDR3 protein: CASSGGLAGVTSEQYF

clone size: .
V gene: TRBV10-1
D gene: TRBD1
CDR3 protein: CASSVQGQGAGGRAGINEQFF

clone size: .
V gene: TRBV7-3
D gene: .
CDR3 protein: CASSSPYPADTQYF

clone size: .
V gene: TRBV19
D gene: .
CDR3 protein: CASSISGNIREQYF

clone size: .
V gene: TRBV5-3
D gene: .
CDR3 protein: CASSLGRGGYGYTF

clone size: .
V gene: TRBV7-8
D gene: .
CDR3 protein: CASSSNSGTTSNQPQHF

clone size: .
V gene: TRBV6-5
D gene: TRBD2
CDR3 protein: CASSAWAGVYNEQFF

clone size: .
V gene: TRBV5-1
D gene: .
CDR3 protein: CASTSAPPSYEQYF

clone size: .
V gene: TRBV29-1
D gene: .
CDR3 protein: CSVVDNTQYF

clone size: .
V gene: TRBV6-5
D gene: .
CDR3 protein: CASSPSPGERGEQYF

clone size: .
V gene: TRBV13
D gene: .
CDR3 protein: CASTLTGSSYEQYF

clone size: .
V gene: TRBV28
D gene: .
CDR3 protein: CARERNPGHRGYTF

clone size: .
V gene: TRBV5-6
D gene: .
CDR3 protein: CASSSIGTSYEQYF

clone size: .
V gene: TRBV5-1
D gene: .
CDR3 protein: CASSFKYRASGYTF

clone size: .
V gene: TRBV20-1
D gene: .
CDR3 protein: CSEGAGETQYF

clone size: .
V gene: TRBV6-6
D gene: TRBD1
CDR3 protein: CASSSDRDNYGYTF

clone size: .
V gene: TRBV28
D gene: TRBD1
CDR3 protein: CAIRTGGNWRNGYTF

clone size: .
V gene: TRBV27
D gene: .
CDR3 protein: CASSSRIRDKNQPQHF

clone size: .
V gene: TRBV6-5
D gene: .
CDR3 protein: CASSGFGTQYF

clone size: .
V gene: TRBV5-1
D gene: .
CDR3 protein: CASRLAHNEQFF

clone size: .
V gene: TRBV10-3
D gene: TRBD1
CDR3 protein: CAISEPKTGDLTGELFF

clone size: .
V gene: TRBV7-9
D gene: .
CDR3 protein: CASAPGPSNQPQHF

clone size: .
V gene: TRBV2
D gene: TRBD2
CDR3 protein: CANPLIPGLATNEQFF

clone size: .
V gene: TRBV5-1
D gene: TRBD1
CDR3 protein: CASRWTGATGELFF

clone size: .
V gene: TRBV18
D gene: TRBD2
CDR3 protein: CASSPLLAGGSDTQYF

clone size: .
V gene: TRBV9
D gene: .
CDR3 protein: CASSPNRVRGNTIYF

clone size: .
V gene: TRBV28
D gene: TRBD1
CDR3 protein: CASSTPGQPTGTIYF

clone size: .
V gene: TRBV9
D gene: .
CDR3 protein: CASSVVGGELFF

clone size: .
V gene: TRBV6-5
D gene: TRBD1
CDR3 protein: CASSRTGNTEAFF

clone size: .
V gene: TRBV5-1
D gene: TRBD2
CDR3 protein: CASSNLAGGPSNEQFF

clone size: .
V gene: TRBV5-1
D gene: .
CDR3 protein: CASSFQGNQPQHF

clone size: .
V gene: TRBV5-1
D gene: .
CDR3 protein: CASSLVVDYGYTF

clone size: .
V gene: TRBV5-1
D gene: .
CDR3 protein: CASSFPGPEAFF

clone size: .
V gene: TRBV28
D gene: .
CDR3 protein: CASSLPLGRPQHF

clone size: .
V gene: TRBV29-1
D gene: TRBD2
CDR3 protein: CSVARPGGGLYEQYF

clone size: .
V gene: TRBV18
D gene: .
CDR3 protein: CASSPLGPETQYF

clone size: .
V gene: TRBV28
D gene: TRBD1
CDR3 protein: CASSLLTGQSSEKLFF

clone size: .
V gene: TRBV13
D gene: .
CDR3 protein: CASSRSVLTYNEQFF

clone size: once
V gene: TRBV6-4
D gene: TRBD2
CDR3 protein: CASSLQGGLAVDSYNEQFF

clone size: .
V gene: TRBV19
D gene: .
CDR3 protein: CASSIWGRVAEAFF

clone size: .
V gene: TRBV11-2
D gene: TRBD2
CDR3 protein: CASSFWDYPADTQYF

clone size: .
V gene: TRBV14
D gene: TRBD2
CDR3 protein: CASSPVAGAAVELFF

clone size: .
V gene: TRBV15
D gene: TRBD2
CDR3 protein: CATSLQRLAGGNEQFF

clone size: .
V gene: TRBV5-1
D gene: .
CDR3 protein: CASSSFSLSNTGELFF

clone size: .
V gene: TRBV10-3
D gene: .
CDR3 protein: CAISERRDQPQHF

clone size: .
V gene: TRBV25-1
D gene: TRBD1
CDR3 protein: CASSASGTGNTEAFF